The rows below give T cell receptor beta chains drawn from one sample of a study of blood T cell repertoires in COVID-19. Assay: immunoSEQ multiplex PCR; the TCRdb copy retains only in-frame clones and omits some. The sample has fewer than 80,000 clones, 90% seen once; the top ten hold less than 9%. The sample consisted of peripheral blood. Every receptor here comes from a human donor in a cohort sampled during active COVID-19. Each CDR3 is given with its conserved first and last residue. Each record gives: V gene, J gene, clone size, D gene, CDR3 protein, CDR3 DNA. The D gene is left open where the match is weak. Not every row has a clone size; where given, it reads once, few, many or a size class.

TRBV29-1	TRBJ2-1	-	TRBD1	CSVGAIGQVAYNEQFF	TGCAGCGTTGGGGCCATCGGACAGGTAGCCTACAATGAGCAGTTCTTC
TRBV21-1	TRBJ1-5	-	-	CASSKRGIFTRQPQHF	TGTGCCAGCAGCAAAAGGGGGATCTTCACTCGCCAGCCCCAGCATTTT
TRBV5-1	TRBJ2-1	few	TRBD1	CASSKDRGQAAEQFF	TGCGCCAGCAGCAAGGACAGGGGACAAGCTGCTGAGCAGTTCTTC
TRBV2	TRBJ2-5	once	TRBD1	CASSHRDRGAGETQYF	TGTGCCAGCAGTCACCGGGACAGGGGAGCGGGGGAGACCCAGTACTTC
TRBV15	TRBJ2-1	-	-	CATSRDGGEQFF	TGTGCCACCAGCAGAGACGGGGGTGAACAGTTCTTC
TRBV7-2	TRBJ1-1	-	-	CASSNFRGGPNTEAFF	TGTGCCAGCAGCAACTTCCGGGGGGGGCCAAACACTGAAGCTTTCTTT
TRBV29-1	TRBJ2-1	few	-	CSVEGASAASKGQFF	TGCAGCGTTGAAGGCGCTAGTGCGGCTAGCAAGGGGCAGTTCTTC
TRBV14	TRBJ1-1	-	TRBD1	CASSQGTGLITEAFF	TGTGCCAGCAGCCAAGGGACAGGGCTTATCACTGAAGCTTTCTTT
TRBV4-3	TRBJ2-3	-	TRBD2	CASSQTSGGSDTQYF	TGCGCCAGCAGCCAAACTAGCGGGGGTTCAGATACGCAGTATTTT
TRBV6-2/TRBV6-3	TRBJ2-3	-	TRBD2	CASSYPRVAGGPGVVTDTQYF	TGTGCCAGCAGTTACCCGCGAGTAGCGGGGGGGCCTGGAGTAGTTACAGATACGCAGTATTTT
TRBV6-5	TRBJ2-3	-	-	CASPNVDSYTDTQYF	TGTGCCAGCCCGAATGTGGACAGCTACACAGATACGCAGTATTTT
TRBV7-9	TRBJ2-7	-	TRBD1	CASSFGTGENEQYF	TGTGCCAGCAGCTTCGGGACAGGGGAGAACGAGCAGTACTTC
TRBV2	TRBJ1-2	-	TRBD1	CASSPEGAANYGYTF	TGTGCCAGCAGCCCCGAGGGGGCAGCCAACTATGGCTACACCTTC
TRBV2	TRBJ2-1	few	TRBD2	CASSPGLAGNEQFF	TGTGCCAGCAGCCCGGGACTAGCGGGGAATGAGCAGTTCTTC
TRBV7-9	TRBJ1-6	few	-	CASSLGHASSYNSPLHF	TGTGCCAGCAGCTTAGGACATGCCAGCTCCTATAATTCACCCCTCCACTTT
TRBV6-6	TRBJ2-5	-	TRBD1	CATWDSQETQYF	TGTGCCACCTGGGACAGCCAAGAGACCCAGTACTTC
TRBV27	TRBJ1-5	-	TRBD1	CASSLYSLGQDLGPQHF	TGTGCCAGCAGTTTATACTCGTTGGGACAGGACCTCGGGCCCCAGCATTTT
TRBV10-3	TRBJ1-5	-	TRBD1	CAISRAPTGGAQPQHF	TGTGCCATCAGTCGAGCTCCTACAGGGGGAGCTCAGCCCCAGCATTTT
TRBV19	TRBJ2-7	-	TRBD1	CASRETGGVEQYF	TGTGCCAGTCGAGAGACAGGGGGCGTCGAGCAGTACTTC
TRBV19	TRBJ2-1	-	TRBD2	CASSIEGLAPYNEQFF	TGTGCCAGTAGTATAGAGGGACTAGCTCCTTACAATGAGCAGTTCTTC
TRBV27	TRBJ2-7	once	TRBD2	CASSPLAGGEQYF	TGTGCCAGCAGTCCACTAGCGGGGGGTGAGCAGTACTTC
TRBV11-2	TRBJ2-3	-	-	CASSLSVSRNTQYF	TGTGCCAGCAGCTTAAGCGTCAGTAGGAATACGCAGTATTTT
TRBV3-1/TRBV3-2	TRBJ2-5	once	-	CASSPGAPGETQYF	TGTGCCAGCAGCCCAGGTGCCCCGGGGGAGACCCAGTACTTC
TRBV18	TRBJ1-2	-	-	CASSPQKQNPMVGTF	TGTGCCAGCTCACCCCAGAAACAGAACCCTATGGTGGGCACCTTC
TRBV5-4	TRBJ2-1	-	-	CASSSGGPYNEQFF	TGTGCCAGCAGCTCCGGCGGGCCCTACAATGAGCAGTTCTTC
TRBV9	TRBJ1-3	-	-	CASSAGVANTIYF	TGTGCCAGCAGCGCAGGGGTTGCAAACACCATATATTTT